The source of this TCR beta chain is a study of T-cell reconstitution after alpha-beta-depleted transplantation in children. Trimming removed 6 bases from V and 6 bases from J, with 14 bases in between. This CDR3 has 13 residues. Per germline, CDR1 DFQATT and CDR2 SNEGSKA (reference sequence). Unique molecular identifiers were used to barcode this TCRbeta library. TCRdb independently ran MiXCR on the PCR reads; one entry per CDR3 protein. The sample shows 200,000 to 250,000 distinct CDR3 sequences, 8% to 9.5% of them seen only once. This chain connects TRBV20-1 to TRBJ1-4; no reliable D call. Sequencing was performed on PBMCs from the stem cell graft donor, taken from the stem cell graft. The sequence was collected from a human donor who donated a stem cell graft to a child with acute lymphoblastic leukemia. CDR3 DNA sequence: TGCAGTGCCCCGGGCCTCCGGGATGAAAAACTGTTTTTT. Translated: CSAPGLRDEKLFF.